This T cell receptor beta chain was sequenced during a study of CD8 T cells in ankylosing spondylitis. Libraries for TCR beta were made by quantitative 5'-RACE with molecular barcodes. TCRdb recomputed calls from the 5' RACE reads with MiXCR, one row per CDR3 protein. The sample includes under 950,000 distinct CDR3 sequences, around a fifth of them seen just once. V dropped 4 bases and J dropped 5 bases, with 9 bases sitting between them. The CDR3 spans 13 residues. Germline-derived CDR1 and CDR2 are MNHNY and SVGAGI (reference sequence). Whole-study results and caveats: A motif in TCR beta, a set of under 10 highly homologous variants, appeared characteristic of ankylosing spondylitis blood.

This clonotype was seen a few times. The target antigen is unknown. This TCR was sampled from a male donor with ankylosing spondylitis. The sequenced material came from blood, either unsorted or a sorted T cell fraction (not recorded which). The chain links TRBV6-6 to TRBJ1-5; maybe TRBD1 (5 bases). CDR3 nucleotide sequence: TGTGCCAGCAGTTCTACAGGTTATCAGCCCCAGCATTTT. Its protein product is CASSSTGYQPQHF.